What follows describes a single T cell receptor beta chain. Its antigen is unknown. The data were taken from a study of cytomegalovirus exposure and HLA in healthy donors. Findings and limits, study-wide: In a later analysis, at a false discovery rate of 0.05, 15,000 to 20,000 TCR beta sequences were associated with HLA alleles. An observed cluster of highly shared sequence variants was recorded as a likely sequencing artifact.

PCR amplification relied on 60 Vbeta primers (plus 13 Jbeta primers). Data came from immunoSEQ multiplex PCR; TCRdb stores just in-frame clones and leaves some out. The top ten hold under 13% of the sample, which has 100,000 to 150,000 clones, roughly 78% seen once. Sequenced material: PBMCs. The receptor comes from a man between 25 and 39 years old in good health and CMV-seropositive.

The CDR3 region has the DNA TGTGCCAGCAGCCGAGATCAGACGCGGAGGGGCTATGGCTACACCTTC. It yields the protein CASSRDQTRRGYGYTF. This rearrangement joins TRBV27 to TRBJ1-2; tentatively, D is TRBD1 (5 bases). This CDR3 contains 16 residues. The V end was cut by 6 bases, the J end by 4 bases, with 21 bases between. CDR1 is MNHEY and CDR2 is SMNVEV in the germline V gene (reference sequence).